The present entry profiles one T cell receptor (beta chain) with its context. This clonotype was detected a few times. Its cognate antigen has yet to be identified. Per-base quality was not reported, and no clone a single base away is much larger than it. The data are from a study of blood T cells in healthy people across ages (dated by TCRdb to between 2015 and 2017). Describing the broader study: In model experiments, roughly one uniquely barcoded TCR beta cDNA molecule per two T cells was captured by template switching. To track age-related changes in TCR beta repertoire diversity, the study relied on deep sequencing normalized with unique cDNA molecular identifiers. The donors were split into four age groups: young (average about 16 years), middle-aged (over 35), aged (about 56) and long-lived (approximately 80). Donors of different ages were randomly distributed across sequencing lanes to avoid experimental bias. For two donors (one aged 18 to 30 and one aged 80 or older), the study analyzed two additional independent replicas of 1 million unique cDNA reads from the same blood draw.

Library generation was performed with 5' RACE. Sequencing instrument: Illumina HiSeq 2500. A second PCR of about 6 to 11 cycles was performed with a sample-barcoded 5' primer and a J-beta primer mix. Each TCR beta cDNA molecule received a unique molecular identifier from a template-switch 5' adaptor carrying 12 random nucleotides. Each sample yielded at least 2.5 million CDR3-containing paired-end reads. All of the RNA was converted into first-strand cDNA using the Mint cDNA synthesis kit, with a TRBC-specific oligonucleotide serving as the primer. All cDNA was treated with uracil-DNA glycosylase and then went through a first 18-cycle PCR with the universal primers M1SS and BC2_uni_R. The source study handled its data this way. For normalization, 1 million high-quality reads, each with a distinct molecular identifier, were randomly selected from each sample. Reads with shared molecular identifiers were discarded instead of being binned into consensus sequences. CDR3 identification, clonotype clustering and error correction used MiTCR with a Q25 quality threshold and the strictest error-elimination algorithm. Lower-bound total TCR beta diversity was estimated with a nonparametric unseen species model using Euler transformation. Clones were called with MiXCR by TCRdb after fastp trimmed the public reads at Q25, and only in-frame beta chains were retained. Every entry covers one CDR3 protein and lists the most common genes and DNA from its rows. Clone size and V and J calls follow TCRdb, not the original study. The sample table records 1.4 million to 1.5 million distinct CDR3 sequences; 42% of these occur just once. The leading ten clones occupy roughly 8.2% of the sample.

Donors were 39 systemically healthy Caucasian individuals from Russia aged roughly 6 to 90 years. Each donor gave ten milliliters of peripheral blood, collected into EDTA-treated Vacutainer tubes. Ficoll-Paque density-gradient centrifugation was used to isolate PBMCs, with at least 7 million obtained per sample. Total RNA, at least 6 micrograms per sample, was extracted from PBMCs with Trizol reagent. For every donor, flow cytometry on a PBMC aliquot measured the percentage of naive CD45RAhigh/CD27high T cells. What the authors observed across the whole study: Estimates of total diversity from one million sequenced T cells were regarded as lower bounds and underestimates. The percentage of naive T cells measured by flow cytometry correlated strongly with observed TCR beta diversity. Compared with the aged group, the long-lived group had more naive CD4+ T cells, fewer expanded clones and increased TCR diversity, suggesting age selection. Observed TCR beta diversity per million T cells fell roughly linearly with age, and a significant reduction was already apparent by age around 40. Because donor CMV infection status was unknown, age-related changes in expanded clonotypes were potentially confounded. Because profiling used bulk unsorted PBMCs, naive and antigen-experienced compartments could not be compared conclusively.

From cysteine to phenylalanine, the CDR3 is 15 amino acids long. The entry retains the CDR3 DNA only, 45 bases that are in frame from base 1. The sample taken for sequencing was blood. The chain is assembled from TRBV21-1 and TRBJ2-7; no DNA check was done on the table's D call, TRBD2. TRBV21-1 is a known pseudogene. The source is a woman in her late teens or twenties in good health. The CDR3 reads CASSRGREIFDEQYF. In nucleotide form, the sequence is TGTGCCAGCAGCCGAGGGCGGGAGATTTTCGACGAGCAGTACTTC.